This TCR beta chain was captured in a study of blood T cell repertoires in COVID-19. Germline CDR1 and CDR2: KGHDR and SFDVKD. The CDR3 covers 12 residues. V was trimmed by 0 bases and J by 8 bases, leaving 6 bases between them. Clones were sequenced by immunoSEQ multiplex PCR, and TCRdb holds only the in-frame ones, with some missing. Of around 12,000 clones in the sample, under 80% were seen once. The gene calls are TRBV24-1 and TRBJ1-2; D remains ambiguous. This clonotype originated in a woman of 80 years or more with acute or convalescent COVID-19. Sample: peripheral blood. CDR3 loop: CATSDLGQGYTF. CDR3 DNA sequence: TGTGCCACCAGTGATTTGGGGCAAGGCTACACCTTC.